This passage covers 27 T cell receptor beta chains from one sample sequenced in a study of T cell clonotyping in hematopoietic cell transplantation. This sample's time point: recipient sample about 28 days before transplant, after cytoreduction. Produced via immunoSEQ multiplex PCR; TCRdb's table is partial and in-frame only. This sample has some 30,000 clones, with about 83% found just once. The source was peripheral blood mononuclear cells, collected before stem cell transplant. These receptors all stem from a woman in her 30s with chronic myeloid leukemia. Some clones in this sample may be carry-over from other donors' samples.

The rearrangement links TRBV29-1 to TRBJ1-3; possibly TRBD1 for D (6 bases). V dropped 8 bases and J dropped 4 bases, with 12 bases sitting between them. Germline CDR1 reads SQVTM; CDR2 reads ANQGSEA. The CDR3 contains 12 residues. CDR3: CSSEGDGNTIYF. In DNA form, the CDR3 reads TGCAGCTCGGAGGGGGACGGAAACACCATATATTTT.

The chain links TRBV7-2 to TRBJ1-2; perhaps TRBD1 as D (5 bases). Germline V gene lookup returns CDR1 SGHTA and CDR2 FQGNSA. Trimming left V 7 bases short and J 2 bases short, with 17 bases between. This CDR3 spans 15 amino acids. The CDR3 sequence: CASTERQRVNYGYTF. The CDR3 DNA reads as TGTGCCAGCACCGAGAGACAGAGAGTCAACTATGGCTACACCTTC.

V and J are TRBV7-2 and TRBJ1-1; 9 bases line up with TRBD1. This CDR3 contains 14 residues. The germline V gene has CDR1 SGHTA and CDR2 FQGNSA. V shed 4 bases and J 11 bases; nucleotides not matched to a gene: 11. The CDR3 is CASSSSYGTGRAFF. In DNA, the CDR3 is TGTGCCAGCAGCTCTAGCTACGGGACAGGGCGGGCTTTCTTT. Full variable domain (outside the CDR3, taken from reference TRBV7-2 and TRBJ1-1): GAGVSQSPSNKVTEKGKDVELRCDPISGHTALYWYRQSLGQGLEFLIYFQGNSAPDKSGLPSDRFSAERTGGSVSTLTIQRTQQEDSAVYLCASSSSYGTGRAFFGQGTRLTVV.

J is TRBJ2-2 and V is TRBV30; tentatively, D is TRBD2 (5 bases). Deletions cut 2 bases from V and 3 bases from J, with 16 bases between. Germline lookup yields CDR1 GTSNPN and CDR2 SVGIG (reference sequence). The CDR3 is 16 amino acids. CDR3 nucleotide sequence: TGTGCCTGGAGTTATTTTTCCGGACTTTACACCGGGGAGCTGTTTTTT. Its protein is CAWSYFSGLYTGELFF. Full variable domain (rest looked up from reference TRBV30 and TRBJ2-2): SQTIHQWPATLVQPVGSPLSLECTVEGTSNPNLYWYRQAAGRGLQLLFYSVGIGQISSEVPQNLSASRPQDRQFILSSKKLLLSDSGFYLCAWSYFSGLYTGELFFGEGSRLTVL.

This clone has just one count. V usage is TRBV30 and J usage is TRBJ1-5, with unresolved D. The germline V gene encodes CDR1 GTSNPN and CDR2 SVGIG (reference sequence). This CDR3 has 13 amino acids. Trimming cost V 1 base and J 0 bases, with 4 bases left between them. The CDR3 loop reads CAWSGSSNQPQHF. In nucleotides, the CDR3 is TGTGCCTGGAGTGGGTCTAGCAATCAGCCCCAGCATTTT.

This sequence joins TRBV2 and TRBJ1-4; D gene unclear. Germline loops: CDR1 SNHLY, CDR2 FYNNEI. V was shortened by 0 bases and J by 5 bases, with 10 bases between the two germline ends. This CDR3 is built from 15 residues. CDR3 in amino acids: CASSEARLSNEKLFF. CDR3 nucleotides: TGTGCCAGCAGTGAAGCGCGGCTGTCAAATGAAAAACTGTTTTTT. The whole variable domain, remainder taken from reference TRBV2 and TRBJ1-4, is EPEVTQTPSHQVTQMGQEVILRCVPISNHLYFYWYRQILGQKVEFLVSFYNNEISEKSEIFDDQFSVERPDGSNFTLKIRSTKLEDSAMYFCASSEARLSNEKLFFGSGTQLSVL.

The count of this clone is one. The chain joins TRBV15 to TRBJ1-5; 9 bases match TRBD1. This CDR3 has 17 amino acids. The germline V gene encodes CDR1 LNHNV and CDR2 YYDKDF (reference sequence). After removal of 5 bases from V and 8 bases from J, the junction contained 16 bases not matched to a gene. The chain's CDR3 is CATSSPRDRDFLEPQHF. CDR3 sequence (DNA): TGTGCCACCAGCTCCCCCCGGGACAGGGATTTCTTAGAGCCCCAGCATTTT.

The rearrangement links TRBV5-1 to TRBJ1-2; TRBD1 agrees at 7 bases. Germline lookup yields CDR1 SGHRS and CDR2 YFSETQ. V lost 6 bases, J lost 2 bases, and 10 bases stayed unmatched. The CDR3 runs 15 residues. In DNA, the CDR3 is TGCGCCAGCACATACGACAGGGCTAGAAACTATGGCTACACCTTC. Protein product: CASTYDRARNYGYTF.

This chain connects TRBV6-1 to TRBJ1-6; no definite D call. The V end was cut by 2 bases, the J end by 14 bases, with 16 bases between. Germline loops: CDR1 MNHNS, CDR2 SASEGT. The CDR3 runs to 14 residues. The CDR3 loop is CASSESLDALSLHF. For the CDR3, the DNA is TGTGCCAGCAGTGAAAGTTTAGACGCATTGTCCCTCCACTTT.

The rearrangement joins TRBV11-2 to TRBJ1-5; 7 bases are a match to TRBD1. With V trimmed by 5 bases and J by 4 bases, 8 bases remained unmatched. The CDR3 is 15 amino acids. Looked up from germline, CDR1 is SGHAT and CDR2 is FQNNGV. The CDR3 is CASSRGGTANQPQHF. CDR3 bases: TGTGCCAGCAGCCGAGGGGGGACAGCTAATCAGCCCCAGCATTTT.

The V call is TRBV11-2, the J call TRBJ1-4; D not resolved. Per the germline V gene, CDR1 is SGHAT and CDR2 is FQNNGV. Trimming took off 5 bases at V and 5 bases at J, with 12 bases between the two ends. The CDR3 covers 14 residues. The DNA for the CDR3 is TGTGCCAGCAGCCGACAACTACCCAATGAAAAACTGTTTTTT. Encoded protein: CASSRQLPNEKLFF.

This rearrangement joins TRBV7-9 to TRBJ2-3; possible D gene TRBD2, 7 bases. Germline CDR1 is SEHNR and CDR2 is FQNEAQ (reference sequence). The CDR3 contains 16 residues. V shed 1 base and J shed 2 bases, with 13 bases lying between them. The CDR3 sequence is CASSLDGGLYTDTQYF. The CDR3 DNA reads TGTGCCAGCAGCTTAGACGGGGGGCTATACACAGATACGCAGTATTTT.

The V call is TRBV19, the J call TRBJ1-6; D ambiguous. Trimming took 5 bases from V and 0 from J, leaving 5 bases between them. CDR1 is LNHDA, CDR2 SQIVND, per germline (reference sequence). This CDR3 spans 14 amino acids. The CDR3 DNA reads as TGTGCCAGTAGTGGCACCTCCTATAATTCACCCCTCCACTTT. Amino acid sequence: CASSGTSYNSPLHF.

This chain links TRBV7-9 with TRBJ1-6; possible D gene TRBD1, 5 bases. The length of the CDR3 is 12 residues. The V gene's germline CDR1 is SEHNR and CDR2 FQNEAQ (reference sequence). V was shortened by 5 bases and J by 10 bases, with 9 bases between the two germline ends. The CDR3 reads CASSAQGSPLHF. In DNA, the CDR3 is TGTGCCAGCAGCGCCCAGGGCTCACCCCTCCACTTT.

The chain carries TRBV9 and TRBJ2-3, with 9 bases matching TRBD1. The J segment lost 13 bases and the V segment lost 4 bases, leaving 10 bases of the junction unmatched. The CDR3 runs to 13 residues. Germline values: CDR1 SGDLS, CDR2 YYNGEE. As DNA, the CDR3 is TGTGCCAGCAGCTTAGAGGGGACAGGGCGTGAGTATTTT. Translated: CASSLEGTGREYF.

The V gene is TRBV5-6, the J gene TRBJ1-5; 7 positions match TRBD1. This CDR3 is 16 amino acids long. The germline gives CDR1 SGHDT, CDR2 YYEEEE. Losses at the gene ends were 3 bases for V and 2 bases for J; bases not matched to a gene: 8. CDR3 sequence reads: CASSSRRGTGNQPQHF. The DNA for the CDR3 is TGTGCCAGCAGCTCGAGACGCGGGACAGGCAATCAGCCCCAGCATTTT.

The V gene is TRBV19, the J gene TRBJ1-1; D remains ambiguous. The CDR3 runs 12 residues. The germline V gene has CDR1 LNHDA and CDR2 SQIVND (reference sequence). V was clipped by 7 bases and J by 5 bases, with 11 bases between them. CDR3 nucleotide sequence: TGTGCCAGTACCGAGGATAGGACTGAAGCTTTCTTT. It translates to CASTEDRTEAFF.

The gene calls are TRBV7-3 and TRBJ1-1, with D possibly TRBD1 on 5 matching bases. V lost 5 bases, J lost 3 bases, and 13 bases lay in between. Germline V gene sequence: CDR1 SGHTA, CDR2 FQGTGA. This CDR3 comprises 14 residues. CDR3 in DNA: TGTGCCAGCAGCGTTAGGGGATACGACACTGAAGCTTTCTTT. Protein product: CASSVRGYDTEAFF.

V usage is TRBV10-2 and J usage is TRBJ1-5; TRBD1 might be the D (5 bases). Germline V gene sequence: CDR1 WSHSY, CDR2 SAAADI. This CDR3 contains 14 residues. Trimming shortened V by 8 bases and J by 3 bases, and 14 bases separated the two germline ends. The CDR3 nucleotides are TGCGCCAGCTCAGGGTTCTCCCTCAATCAGCCCCAGCATTTT. Translated: CASSGFSLNQPQHF.

The CDR3 reads CASSLRRGQGPFGGYTF. Here the CDR3 DNA reads TGTGCCAGCAGCTTAAGACGGGGACAGGGACCTTTCGGTGGCTACACCTTC. The rearrangement joins TRBV4-2 to TRBJ1-2, with TRBD1 matching over 9 bases. V shed 5 bases and J 7 bases; nucleotides not matched to a gene: 17. CDR1 is LGHNA, CDR2 YNFKEQ, per germline. The CDR3 runs 17 residues.

This chain's CDR3 is CASRTGTVNSPLHF. In DNA form, the CDR3 reads TGTGCCAGCAGAACCGGGACAGTTAATTCACCCCTCCACTTT. The chain recombines TRBV9 with TRBJ1-6, with 7 bases matching TRBD1. Germline CDR1 reads SGDLS; CDR2 reads YYNGEE. This CDR3 is 14 amino acids long. With 5 bases clipped from V and 6 bases from J, the junction kept 5 bases outside the gene matches. The variable domain in full, completed from reference TRBV9 and TRBJ1-6, reads DSGVTQTPKHLITATGQRVTLRCSPRSGDLSVYWYQQSLDQGLQFLIQYYNGEERAKGNILERFSAQQFPDLHSELNLSSLELGDSALYFCASRTGTVNSPLHFGNGTRLTVT.

The chain is built from TRBV4-2 and TRBJ1-1; no reliable D call. V was trimmed by 0 bases and J by 1 base, leaving 12 bases between them. CDR3 length: 16 residues. Germline assignment: CDR1 LGHNA and CDR2 YNFKEQ. CDR3 sequence (DNA): TGTGCCAGCAGCCAAGAGGTCTTCGTGGAGAACACTGAAGCTTTCTTT. Amino acids: CASSQEVFVENTEAFF.

This chain connects TRBV9 to TRBJ1-3; D possibly corresponds to TRBD1 (5 bases). The germline V gene encodes CDR1 SGDLS and CDR2 YYNGEE. The V end lost 3 bases, the J end lost 7 bases, and 17 bases lay between the germline ends. The CDR3 is 15 amino acids. The CDR3, as DNA: TGTGCCAGCAGCGGGGATCAGGGATACGGGAACACCATATATTTT. Protein product: CASSGDQGYGNTIYF.

This clone has just a few counts. The CDR3 DNA reads as TGTGCCAGCAGTCCACTGGACACTGAAGCTTTCTTT. As protein: CASSPLDTEAFF. V gene TRBV6-6 combines with J gene TRBJ1-1; D remains unclear. In germline, CDR1 is MNHNY, CDR2 SVGAGI (reference sequence). The V gene lost 5 bases and the J gene lost 3 bases, with 7 bases spanning the gap. CDR3 length: 12 residues.

The chain carries TRBV19 and TRBJ1-2; 7 positions match TRBD1. The CDR3 runs 14 residues. With V trimmed by 5 bases and J by 3 bases, 6 bases remained unmatched. In germline, CDR1 is LNHDA, CDR2 SQIVND (reference sequence). The CDR3 protein is CASSDRVFDYGYTF. For the CDR3, the DNA is TGTGCCAGTAGTGACAGGGTTTTCGACTATGGCTACACCTTC.

The chain carries TRBV27 and TRBJ1-1; D gene ambiguous. Germline assignment: CDR1 MNHEY and CDR2 SMNVEV (reference sequence). V lost 7 bases to trimming and J lost 7 bases, with 13 bases between them. The CDR3 consists of 12 residues. The CDR3 nucleotides read TGTGCCAGCAACAGTGTGCGCAATGAAGCTTTCTTT. It codes for CASNSVRNEAFF.

The J gene is TRBJ1-1, the V gene TRBV29-1; 9 positions agree with TRBD1. The CDR3 contains 13 residues. V shed 3 bases, J shed 8 bases, and the junction held 7 bases outside the gene matches. Germline V lookup: CDR1 SQVTM, CDR2 ANQGSEA. CDR3 sequence reads: CSVEGQGRREAFF. The CDR3 nucleotides are TGCAGCGTTGAGGGACAGGGCAGAAGGGAAGCTTTCTTT.